This T cell receptor beta chain came from a study of cytomegalovirus exposure and HLA in healthy donors. Of note for this clone: Its antigen is still unknown.

Germline CDR1 reads MGHRA; CDR2 reads YSYEKL. CDR3 size: 15 residues. The V segment lost 5 bases and the J segment 1 base; nucleotides outside the gene matches: 4. Study-level results: There were some V segments, including TRBV6-2 and TRBV6-3, excluded as indistinguishable. Most TCR sequences were seen very rarely across donors, but some public TCRs occurred in many.

In the PCR, 60 Vbeta and 13 Jbeta primers were used. Profiling relied on immunoSEQ multiplex PCR, and the TCRdb table lists in-frame clones only, not all of them. The sample carries about 190,000 clones, approximately 80% recorded once. The sample taken for sequencing was PBMCs. The clonotype originates from a man between 35 and 55 years old in good health and CMV-seropositive. V usage is TRBV4-1 and J usage is TRBJ2-5; 10 positions agree with TRBD2. The DNA for the CDR3 is TGCGCCAGCAGCAATAGCGGGGGGACCCAAGAGACCCAGTACTTC. Amino acids: CASSNSGGTQETQYF.